This entry is about one TCR beta chain. The sample belongs to a study of blood T cell repertoires in COVID-19. The V end lost 1 base, the J end lost 6 bases, and 15 bases lay between the germline ends. The CDR3 length is 15 residues. Germline assignment: CDR1 SGHAT and CDR2 FQNNGV. Method: immunoSEQ multiplex PCR; TCRdb's copy keeps in-frame clones and lacks some. The data show around 60,000 clones, with 75% to 85% seen just once and around 30% held by the top ten. The receptor's source is a human donor in a cohort sampled during active COVID-19. The source material was peripheral blood. The chain uses TRBV11-2 and TRBJ1-1; possibly TRBD1 for D (6 bases). This CDR3 is CASSLAGHLGAEAFF. The CDR3 region has the DNA TGTGCCAGCAGCTTAGCGGGACACTTGGGCGCTGAAGCTTTCTTT.